This passage covers 13 T cell receptor beta chains from one sample sequenced in a study of blood T cell repertoires in COVID-19. This table comes from immunoSEQ multiplex PCR, and its TCRdb copy is limited to in-frame clones, with some not included. The data hold about 140,000 clones, with approximately 79% observed a single time. Sequencing was performed on PBMCs or T cells enriched from blood (not recorded which). Source of these receptors: a woman aged 50 to 65 who had recovered from COVID-19.

V is TRBV28 and J is TRBJ1-5, with D possibly being TRBD1 (6 bases). There are 14 residues in the CDR3. CDR1 and CDR2 (germline): MDHEN, SYDVKM. The V end was cut by 2 bases, the J end by 7 bases, with 12 bases between. The CDR3 spells CASSLVQGYQPQHF. CDR3 nucleotide sequence: TGTGCCAGCAGTTTAGTACAGGGTTACCAGCCCCAGCATTTT.

Only a few counts were recorded for this clone. The V gene is TRBV3-1 (or the pseudogene TRBV3-2), the J gene TRBJ1-3; TRBD1 matches 9 bases. V was clipped by 4 bases and J by 2 bases; unmatched bases: 6. The CDR3 is 16 amino acids. In germline, CDR1 is LGHDT, CDR2 YNNKEL (reference sequence). CDR3 amino acids: CASSPRTGVTGNTIYF. The CDR3 bases are TGTGCCAGCAGCCCCCGGACAGGGGTGACTGGAAACACCATATATTTT.

This clone was detected only once. This rearrangement joins TRBV4-1 to TRBJ2-5, with D perhaps TRBD2 (7 bases). The CDR3 extends over 15 amino acids. The germline CDR1 and CDR2 sequences are MGHRA and YSYEKL. V lost 0 bases and J 4 bases, leaving 12 bases between the germline ends. The CDR3 spells CASSQDFGGLETQYF. For the CDR3, the DNA is TGCGCCAGCAGCCAAGATTTCGGGGGGCTAGAGACCCAGTACTTC.

This clone was seen a few times. The chain links TRBV28 to TRBJ1-5; TRBD1 might be the D (6 bases). This CDR3 has 16 residues. V shed 6 bases and J shed 4 bases, with 19 bases lying between them. CDR1 and CDR2 from the germline V gene are MDHEN and SYDVKM. CDR3 in DNA: TGTGCCAGCAGACCCCTTCGACAGGCCCTTAATCAGCCCCAGCATTTT. This translates into CASRPLRQALNQPQHF.

In this sample, this clone turned up a few times. V is TRBV11-3 and J is TRBJ2-7; D not certain. This CDR3 is 11 amino acids long. Trimming shortened V by 2 bases and J by 4 bases, and 3 bases separated the two germline ends. Germline assignment: CDR1 SGHNT and CDR2 YENEEA. The CDR3 nucleotides are TGTGCCAGCAGCTTATATTACGAGCAGTACTTC. Protein product: CASSLYYEQYF.

The CDR3: CASRLRTKGWPQHF. CDR3 bases: TGTGCCAGTAGACTTCGGACAAAGGGGTGGCCCCAGCATTTT. The rearrangement uses TRBV19 and TRBJ1-5, with D perhaps TRBD1 (5 bases). CDR3 length: 14 amino acids. The V gene's germline CDR1 is LNHDA and CDR2 SQIVND (reference sequence). V lost 6 bases and J lost 9, with 18 bases in between.

This clone has more than one count but fewer than ten. The gene calls are TRBV5-6 and TRBJ2-7; possibly TRBD1 for D (6 bases). The CDR3 extends over 14 amino acids. Germline CDR1 SGHDT, CDR2 YYEEEE. V shed 4 bases and J shed 5 bases, with 16 bases lying between them. In nucleotides, the CDR3 is TGTGCCAGCAGCCCGAGGACAGTGCGCAACGAGCAGTACTTC. This codes for CASSPRTVRNEQYF.

This chain joins TRBV27 and TRBJ2-3; 9 bases are shared with TRBD2. The CDR3 sequence is 20 residues long. Germline lookup yields CDR1 MNHEY and CDR2 SMNVEV (reference sequence). V lost 2 bases, J lost 0 bases, and 15 bases stayed unmatched. The CDR3 DNA reads TGTGCCAGCAGTTTAGTTAGACTAGCGGACCCCAGGGAAAGCACAGATACGCAGTATTTT. Translating it yields CASSLVRLADPRESTDTQYF.

This clone was observed many times. The chain carries TRBV9 and TRBJ1-3; 7 nucleotides line up with TRBD1. Germline V CDR1 and CDR2: SGDLS, YYNGEE. Trimming took 0 bases from V and 0 from J; bases not matched to a gene: 9. The CDR3 is made up of 18 amino acids. The CDR3 sequence: CASSVATRGALSGNTIYF. Written as DNA, the CDR3 is TGTGCCAGCAGCGTAGCTACCAGGGGGGCCCTCTCTGGAAACACCATATATTTT.

The chain recombines TRBV28 with TRBJ1-2; TRBD1 might be the D (5 bases). Germline CDR1 reads MDHEN; CDR2 reads SYDVKM. The V end lost 1 base, the J end lost 3 bases, and 9 bases lay between the germline ends. The CDR3 length is 14 residues. The CDR3 sequence is CASSLYPGHYGYTF. The CDR3 region has the DNA TGTGCCAGCAGTTTATATCCAGGGCACTATGGCTACACCTTC.

V usage is TRBV10-3 and J usage is TRBJ2-3, with 11 nucleotides matching TRBD2. With V trimmed by 6 bases and J by 0 bases, 2 bases remained unmatched. Germline V gene sequence: CDR1 ENHRY, CDR2 SYGVKD. This CDR3 comprises 15 residues. The CDR3 DNA sequence: TGTGCCATCAGCAGACTAGCGGGAAGCACAGATACGCAGTATTTT. It is translated as CAISRLAGSTDTQYF.

V and J are TRBV7-2 and TRBJ2-2; possible D gene TRBD2, 6 bases. The CDR3 sequence is 15 residues long. Trimming left V 7 bases short and J 4 bases short, with 16 bases between. From germline, CDR1 is SGHTA and CDR2 FQGNSA. The CDR3 loop reads CASNNRGGSTGELFF. The CDR3, as DNA: TGTGCCAGCAACAATCGGGGAGGCAGCACCGGGGAGCTGTTTTTT.

This sequence joins TRBV11-3 and TRBJ2-2; 10 nucleotides agree with TRBD1. The CDR3 is 18 residues long. V dropped 5 bases and J dropped 4; count of bases not matched to a gene: 13. In germline, CDR1 is SGHNT, CDR2 YENEEA. CDR3 sequence: CASSLRGGQGTSTGELFF. Written as DNA, the CDR3 is TGTGCCAGCAGCCTACGGGGGGGACAGGGGACCTCCACCGGGGAGCTGTTTTTT.